Each of the 12 T cell receptor delta chains below was sequenced from the same sample in a study of Vδ1+ human thymocytes. These receptors lack a known antigen. Sequences come from RNA converted to cDNA by reverse transcription. Pooled V-gene forward primers with one constant-region reverse primer generated the CDR3 amplicons by multiplex PCR. TCRdb called clones anew from the multiplex PCR reads with CATT. The sample has about 55,000 delta-chain clones, around a sixth seen once. Study-wide results and caveats: Thymic TRG and TRD repertoires appeared highly polyclonal, with Gaussian CDR3 length distributions.

Input material: Vdelta1+ gamma-delta thymocytes from the thymus. The subset is: FACS-sorted CD3+ TCRalphabeta- TCRVdelta1+ TCRVdelta2- thymocytes. These receptors originate from a boy younger than two who had congenital heart surgery.

This sequence joins TRDV1 and TRDJ1, with D possibly matching TRDD3 (6 bases). Germline V CDR1 and CDR2: TSWWSYY, QGS. The CDR3 runs 20 residues. Trimming shortened V by 0 bases and J by 0 bases, and 23 bases separated the two germline ends. CDR3 DNA: TGTGCTCTTGGGGAACTAGTTTCTCCCCGATACGTAGGGTACACCGATAAACTCATCTTT. Its translation: CALGELVSPRYVGYTDKLIF.

The V call is TRDV1, the J call TRDJ1; no clear D. Trimming removed 2 bases from V and 0 bases from J, with 16 bases in between. Germline V lookup: CDR1 TSWWSYY, CDR2 QGS. CDR3 length: 17 residues. The CDR3 loop reads CALGEDTPGRYTDKLIF. CDR3 DNA sequence: TGTGCTCTTGGGGAAGACACCCCTGGCCGGTACACCGATAAACTCATCTTT.

The chain carries TRDV1 and TRDJ1; D is perhaps TRDD3 (6 bases). The CDR3 contains 18 residues. V gave up 7 bases and J gave up 0 bases, with 24 bases separating them. Germline values: CDR1 TSWWSYY, CDR2 QGS. CDR3 protein: CALDVFGGPSGYTDKLIF. The CDR3 DNA follows: TGTGCTCTTGACGTTTTTGGGGGCCCCTCGGGGTACACCGATAAACTCATCTTT.

The chain has TRDV1 and TRDJ1; 12 bases map to TRDD3. Germline trimming cut 3 bases from V and 0 bases from J; bases unmatched to any gene: 20. This CDR3 is built from 22 residues. Germline V gene data show CDR1 as TSWWSYY and CDR2 as QGS. The CDR3 coding sequence is TGTGCTCTTGGGGACTCAATTCCGATTTACTGGGGGATACTCGGGTACACCGATAAACTCATCTTT. Residues: CALGDSIPIYWGILGYTDKLIF.

J is TRDJ1 and V is TRDV1, with 10 bases fitting TRDD3. The CDR3 spans 19 residues. V was pared by 0 bases and J by 0 bases, with 10 bases of the junction left unmatched. The germline V gene encodes CDR1 TSWWSYY and CDR2 QGS. CDR3 sequence reads: CALGELRILGDWDTDKLIF. The DNA of the CDR3 is TGTGCTCTTGGGGAACTACGCATACTGGGGGATTGGGACACCGATAAACTCATCTTT.

V is TRDV1 and J is TRDJ1, with D possibly TRDD3 on 5 matching bases. Germline CDR1 TSWWSYY, CDR2 QGS. The germline V and J ends were trimmed by 2 bases and 5 bases, with 15 bases remaining between them. This CDR3 has 15 residues. CDR3 bases: TGTGCTCTTGGGGAAATGGTCTGGGATGTGGATAAACTCATCTTT. Protein sequence: CALGEMVWDVDKLIF.

This clone was seen more than once but under ten times. This rearrangement joins TRDV1 to TRDJ1; 8 bases map to TRDD3. There are 20 residues in the CDR3. Germline V CDR1 and CDR2: TSWWSYY, QGS. J lost 3 bases, V lost 2 bases, and 20 bases had no gene match. The CDR3 DNA follows: TGTGCTCTTGGGGAATTTTCTTTGCCAGCGATGTGGGATACGTCCGATAAACTCATCTTT. Translation gives CALGEFSLPAMWDTSDKLIF.

The J gene is TRDJ1, the V gene TRDV1, with D perhaps TRDD2 or TRDD3 (5 bases each). The germline V gene has CDR1 TSWWSYY and CDR2 QGS. V was shortened by 3 bases and J by 1 base, with 30 bases between the two germline ends. The CDR3 spans 21 residues. CDR3 sequence (DNA): TGTGCTCTTGGGGAGACCCTTCACCTACGTGTGGAGGGGACCCTCACCGATAAACTCATCTTT. Encoded protein: CALGETLHLRVEGTLTDKLIF.

The J gene is TRDJ1, the V gene TRDV1; 8 positions agree with TRDD3. CDR1 TSWWSYY and CDR2 QGS come from the germline V gene. With V trimmed by 6 bases and J by 0 bases, 30 bases remained unmatched. The CDR3 totals 23 residues. The CDR3 spells CALGNLHLKGKLGAPEYTDKLIF. The CDR3 DNA reads TGTGCTCTTGGAAACTTGCATCTTAAAGGTAAACTGGGGGCCCCTGAATACACCGATAAACTCATCTTT.

The V gene is TRDV1, the J gene TRDJ1; D tentatively fits TRDD2 or TRDD3 (5 bases each). CDR1 TSWWSYY and CDR2 QGS come from the germline V gene. V was trimmed by 2 bases and J by 1 base, leaving 20 bases between them. The CDR3 runs to 18 residues. The CDR3 DNA follows: TGTGCTCTTGGGGAATCTCCTAGGCCTGGGCCACGCACCGATAAACTCATCTTT. Amino acids: CALGESPRPGPRTDKLIF.

The chain has TRDV1 and TRDJ1, with unresolved D. V gave up 2 bases and J gave up 0 bases, with 13 bases separating them. Germline V gene data show CDR1 as TSWWSYY and CDR2 as QGS. The CDR3 is 16 residues long. The CDR3 is CALGEGSLMYTDKLIF. CDR3 coding DNA: TGTGCTCTTGGGGAAGGTTCCCTAATGTACACCGATAAACTCATCTTT.

The chain joins TRDV1 to TRDJ1; 8 nucleotides match TRDD2. Germline V gives CDR1 TSWWSYY, CDR2 QGS. The CDR3 runs to 22 residues. The V segment lost 4 bases and the J segment 5 bases; nucleotides outside the gene matches: 30. DNA of the CDR3: TGTGCTCTTGGGGCCTGGCCACCCAGGCTTCCTACGGGCCTGGAGGCCTATGATAAACTCATCTTT. This translates into CALGAWPPRLPTGLEAYDKLIF.